These T cell receptor beta chains were read from a single sample in a study of cytomegalovirus exposure and HLA in healthy donors. Generated by immunoSEQ multiplex PCR, the TCRdb table keeps only in-frame clones and is missing some. The repertoire table contains about 210,000 clones. Sequenced input: PBMCs. All receptors come from a woman in her thirties in good health and CMV-seropositive. Both conserved end residues are trimmed from each CDR3. The D gene is left open where the match is weak.

cdr3_aa j_call v_call d_call
ASSPQSVNTEAF TRBJ1-1 TRBV18 -
ASSLDELAGGYEQY TRBJ2-7 TRBV11-2 TRBD2
ASSQGSIAGVETQY TRBJ2-5 TRBV4-1 TRBD2
AIYWGANYGYT TRBJ1-2 TRBV5-1 -
ASSEWTRQGSFAKNIQY TRBJ2-4 TRBV6-1 TRBD1
ASSPTSRIYGYT TRBJ1-2 TRBV27 -
ASSRLAGSSYNEQF TRBJ2-1 TRBV19 TRBD2
ASMGQLAYEQY TRBJ2-7 TRBV19 TRBD1
ASSLAGQGVGDTQY TRBJ2-3 TRBV5-1 TRBD1
ASSRGAGYEQY TRBJ2-7 TRBV18 TRBD2
ASSRAGGRAAGELF TRBJ2-2 TRBV5-1 TRBD2
ASREAPYSNQPQH TRBJ1-5 TRBV6-1 -
ASSQAPSGGIITDTQY TRBJ2-3 TRBV4-1 TRBD2
ASSDSPGIGYGYT TRBJ1-2 TRBV6-4 -
SVEIQGGRNTEAF TRBJ1-1 TRBV29-1 TRBD1
ANTGVPASTQY TRBJ2-5 TRBV10-3 TRBD1
ASSPYAEGTDTQY TRBJ2-3 TRBV18 -
AISESRTSGNTGELF TRBJ2-2 TRBV10-3 TRBD2
ASRGSTTNEKLF TRBJ1-4 TRBV6-6 -
SVRGRTEAF TRBJ1-1 TRBV29-1 -
ASSLDDRVTEAF TRBJ1-1 TRBV11-2 TRBD1
ASKDRVSLNTEAF TRBJ1-1 TRBV6-1 TRBD1
ASSVAGQGMNTEAF TRBJ1-1 TRBV9 TRBD1
ASSPGWGRGGYT TRBJ1-2 TRBV7-2 -
ASSSQVDTEAF TRBJ1-1 TRBV7-9 -
ASRGQGDNQPQH TRBJ1-5 TRBV28 TRBD1
ASSFSGVRQSSYNSPLH TRBJ1-6 TRBV28 -
ASSRTGGDEETQY TRBJ2-5 TRBV7-9 TRBD1
ASSPDLGTGNVEY TRBJ2-7 TRBV5-1 TRBD1
ASSPGTAMETQY TRBJ2-5 TRBV5-1 TRBD1
ASSDQGLGMVEQY TRBJ2-7 TRBV2 TRBD2
ASSGGRAGANVLT TRBJ2-6 TRBV5-1 TRBD2
ASSLVSYEQY - TRBV5-1 -
ASTRGGISNQPQH TRBJ1-5 TRBV19 -
AIRQGANQPQH TRBJ1-5 TRBV10-3 TRBD1
AISGRTGQGNTGELF TRBJ2-2 TRBV10-3 TRBD1
ASSVGGSHLNTEAF TRBJ1-1 TRBV9 -
ASSLPGGARGDTQY TRBJ2-3 TRBV19 -
ASSARGITDTQY TRBJ2-3 TRBV9 -
ASSPRTGNLYEQY TRBJ2-7 TRBV27 TRBD1
ASSQGLAGGFYEQY TRBJ2-7 TRBV14 TRBD2
ASSYGTYEQY TRBJ2-7 TRBV28 -
ASSVVGRNTEAF TRBJ1-1 TRBV9 -
ASSLRTGLTSTDTQY TRBJ2-3 TRBV27 -
ASRPFGAGYNEQF TRBJ2-1 TRBV7-2 -
ASSLWPSGSGETQY TRBJ2-5 TRBV7-9 TRBD2
ASSKAHQGNTGELF TRBJ2-2 TRBV21-1 -
ASSQVGLRTVTSGANSYNEQF TRBJ2-1 TRBV4-2 TRBD2
ASSPTGEDEKLF TRBJ1-4 TRBV18 -
ASSEVRVYGYT TRBJ1-2 TRBV6-1 -
ASSPRQGVPYEQY TRBJ2-7 TRBV18 TRBD1
ASSLSGDYNEQF TRBJ2-1 TRBV7-9 -
ASSEQGQNTEAF TRBJ1-1 TRBV6-5 -
ASSLLPREPANYGYT TRBJ1-2 TRBV18 -